This T cell receptor (beta chain) was recorded in a study of cytomegalovirus exposure and HLA in healthy donors. Overall study findings and caveats: Segments of the TCR beta V type were, in most cases, productive about 87% or about 30% of the time in an earlier analysis. Across donors, sequencing depth was assumed by presence/absence analyses to be roughly uniform. Common viral pathogens (according to a later analysis) appeared linked to several of the most significant clusters.

PCR used 60 Vbeta primers and 13 Jbeta primers. In the original analysis: Later work found 74 million or so unique TCR beta chains, with approximately 12 million shared. This table comes from immunoSEQ multiplex PCR, and its TCRdb copy is limited to in-frame clones, with some not included. V and J calls and clone size are given by that table; D and trimming were obtained from the DNA. Of roughly 180,000 clones listed, approximately 72% are singletons. The CDR3 is made up of 18 amino acids. V lost 3 bases to trimming and J lost 1 base; unmatched junction nucleotides: 12. Per germline, CDR1 LNHDA and CDR2 SQIVND (reference sequence). On this clone itself: Its antigen is not identified.

Source material: PBMCs. The rearrangement joins TRBV19 to TRBJ2-7; 10 bases agree with TRBD2. The receptor's source is a female donor in good health and CMV-seronegative. The CDR3 DNA is TGTGCCAGTAGTATTGGGGGAAGAGCGGGAGGGAGGTCCTACGAGCAGTACTTC. Protein sequence: CASSIGGRAGGRSYEQYF.